Listed below are T cell receptor beta chains from one sample, sequenced in a study of control samples from healthy donors and cancer patients. Data came from immunoSEQ multiplex PCR; TCRdb stores just in-frame clones and leaves some out. The table lists 95,000 to 110,000 clones, around 89% of them singletons. Sequencing input: PBMCs. Receptors originate from a man between 60 and 75 years old with lung cancer. Each CDR3 is given with its conserved first and last residue. D genes are given only for firm matches. Expanded clones get a size class; other rows say once, few or many, or leave the size out.

clone_size	d_call	v_call	j_call	cdr3_aa	cdr3_nt
NA	TRBD1	TRBV10-3	TRBJ1-6	CAIQPGQANSPLHF	TGTGCCATCCAGCCGGGACAGGCAAATTCACCCCTCCACTTT
NA	NA	TRBV24-1	TRBJ1-1	CATRRTLGPGTEAFF	TGTGCCACCAGGAGGACCCTGGGGCCGGGCACTGAAGCTTTCTTT
once	TRBD1	TRBV2	TRBJ1-1	CASRATGGVTEAFF	TGTGCCAGCAGAGCCACAGGGGGCGTGACTGAAGCTTTCTTT
NA	TRBD2	TRBV7-2	TRBJ2-2	CASSLASGTSGVSGELFF	TGTGCCAGCAGCTTAGCGTCCGGGACTAGCGGGGTGTCCGGGGAGCTGTTTTTT
NA	NA	TRBV7-9	TRBJ1-3	CASSLTPQGPGNTIYF	TGTGCCAGCAGCTTAACGCCGCAGGGACCTGGAAACACCATATATTTT
NA	TRBD1	TRBV6-5	TRBJ1-2	CASSRTGVSGYTF	TGTGCCAGCAGTAGGACAGGGGTTAGTGGCTACACCTTC
once	TRBD1	TRBV9	TRBJ1-2	CASSGAGTGGARGYTF	TGTGCCAGCAGCGGGGCGGGGACAGGGGGCGCGCGGGGCTACACCTTC
NA	TRBD1	TRBV19	TRBJ2-4	CASSIPSRGRQAKNIQYF	TGTGCCAGTAGTATACCCTCCAGGGGGAGACAAGCCAAAAACATTCAGTACTTC
NA	NA	TRBV5-4	TRBJ2-5	CASSLSADTLVETQYF	TGTGCCAGCAGCTTGAGCGCCGACACACTGGTGGAGACCCAGTACTTC
NA	TRBD1	TRBV2	TRBJ2-4	CASNEDRLQEPVKNIQYF	TGTGCCAGCAATGAGGACAGGCTTCAAGAACCAGTAAAAAACATTCAGTACTTC
NA	NA	TRBV9	TRBJ2-2	CASGGGDSTGELFF	TGTGCCAGCGGGGGCGGGGATAGCACCGGGGAGCTGTTTTTT
few	TRBD1	TRBV9	TRBJ1-2	CASSAGQGAGGYTF	TGTGCCAGCAGCGCTGGACAGGGGGCGGGCGGCTACACCTTC
NA	NA	TRBV11-3	TRBJ1-1	CASSQSGLAQGEAFF	TGTGCCAGCAGCCAGAGCGGGCTGGCTCAGGGTGAAGCTTTCTTT
NA	NA	TRBV21-1	TRBJ2-2	CASRGAGTENTGELFF	TGTGCCAGCAGGGGAGCCGGGACAGAAAACACCGGGGAGCTGTTTTTT
NA	NA	TRBV18	TRBJ1-4	CASSPLEGRGEKLFF	TGTGCCAGCTCACCACTGGAAGGGAGAGGTGAAAAACTGTTTTTT
NA	TRBD2	TRBV30	TRBJ2-2	CAWSVKLADTGELFF	TGTGCCTGGAGTGTAAAACTAGCGGACACCGGGGAGCTGTTTTTT
NA	NA	TRBV12-3/TRBV12-4	TRBJ1-2	CASSFTGNGYTF	TGTGCCAGCAGTTTTACAGGGAATGGCTACACCTTC
NA	TRBD1	TRBV2	TRBJ1-5	CASSRQGSNQPQHF	TGTGCCAGCAGTAGACAGGGAAGCAATCAGCCCCAGCATTTT
NA	NA	TRBV18	TRBJ2-7	CASSPPGQNEQYF	TGTGCCAGCTCACCACCGGGGCAGAACGAGCAGTACTTC
NA	NA	TRBV3-1/TRBV3-2	TRBJ1-2	CASSQEGAYGYTF	TGTGCCAGCAGCCAAGAAGGGGCCTATGGCTACACCTTC
NA	NA	TRBV7-2	TRBJ2-5	CASSSGGTQYF	TGTGCCAGCAGCTCCGGAGGGACCCAGTACTTC
NA	NA	TRBV7-9	TRBJ2-5	CASSPLSDTQETQYF	TGTGCCAGCAGCCCGTTATCGGACACACAAGAGACCCAGTACTTC
NA	NA	TRBV5-1	TRBJ2-7	CASSLGLTYEQYF	TGCGCCAGCAGCTTGGGGCTCACCTACGAGCAGTACTTC
NA	NA	TRBV4-1	TRBJ1-1	CASSGFGAMNTEAFF	TGCGCCAGCAGCGGTTTTGGGGCGATGAACACTGAAGCTTTCTTT
NA	NA	TRBV30	TRBJ1-1	CAWSRTVNTEAFF	TGTGCCTGGTCCCGGACAGTGAACACTGAAGCTTTCTTT
NA	NA	TRBV2	TRBJ1-4	CASSEGGPTNEKLFF	TGTGCCAGCAGTGAAGGGGGTCCAACTAATGAAAAACTGTTTTTT
NA	NA	TRBV12-5	TRBJ1-5	CASGLIGDGQIDQPQHF	TGTGCTAGTGGTTTGATAGGGGACGGGCAGATAGATCAGCCCCAGCATTTT
NA	NA	TRBV30	TRBJ1-3	CAWSVKGSGNTIYF	TGTGCCTGGAGTGTAAAGGGCTCTGGAAACACCATATATTTT
once	NA	TRBV7-3	TRBJ1-6	CASSLMTSGNSPLHF	TGTGCCAGCAGCCTGATGACATCGGGGAATTCACCCCTCCACTTT
once	NA	TRBV10-3	TRBJ1-2	CATGGGYGYTF	TGTGCCACTGGCGGGGGATATGGCTACACCTTC
NA	NA	TRBV10-3	TRBJ2-5	CAISQGETQYF	TGTGCCATCAGTCAGGGAGAGACCCAGTACTTC
NA	NA	TRBV7-8	TRBJ1-2	CASSLVTRDYGYTF	TGTGCCAGCAGCTTAGTTACCAGGGATTATGGCTACACCTTC
NA	NA	TRBV6-5	TRBJ2-5	CASRRTQKETQYF	TGTGCCAGCAGACGGACACAGAAAGAGACCCAGTACTTC